The present T cell receptor (beta chain) was sequenced within a study of breast tumors, draining lymph nodes, adjacent tissues. TCRdb recomputed calls from the multiplex PCR reads with MiXCR, one row per CDR3 protein. The sample carries over 60,000 distinct CDR3 sequences, less than 45% recorded once. This clonotype was detected ten times or more. With 5 bases removed from V and 4 bases from J, the gap between germline ends came to 11 bases. Germline values: CDR1 SGHTA, CDR2 FQGNSA. This CDR3 is 14 amino acids long. The TCR was taken from a female donor with breast cancer. Some clones in this sample may be carry-over from other donors' samples. The rearrangement joins TRBV7-2 to TRBJ2-2, with a possible D match to TRBD2 (5 bases). Sequenced material: breast tumor tissue. The CDR3 region is CASSMIEGTGELFF. The CDR3 bases are TGTGCCAGCAGCATGATAGAGGGCACCGGGGAGCTGTTTTTT. Supplemented by reference TRBV7-2 and TRBJ2-2, the full variable domain reads GAGVSQSPSNKVTEKGKDVELRCDPISGHTALYWYRQSLGQGLEFLIYFQGNSAPDKSGLPSDRFSAERTGGSVSTLTIQRTQQEDSAVYLCASSMIEGTGELFFGEGSRLTVL.